The entry that follows covers one T cell receptor (beta chain) sequence. Antigen specificity is unknown. The data are from a study of OX40 agonist ivuxolimab in advanced cancers. Study-level background: Among those enrolled, mean age was around 55 years (range about 23 to 90) and about 81% were male.

Some clones are missing from TCRdb's copy, which holds only in-frame ones; the method was immunoSEQ multiplex PCR. This sample has 65,000 to 95,000 clones, with just over 85% found just once. Findings of the study overall: Certain nonresponding patients likewise had low normalized T-cell clonal expansion.

Germline V gene data show CDR1 as MDHEN and CDR2 as SYDVKM. J gave up 3 bases and V 4 bases, and 6 bases lay outside the gene matches. The CDR3 is 15 residues long. The chain combines TRBV28 with TRBJ2-5; 9 bases fit TRBD1. The material was CD4+ or CD8+ T cells sorted from blood, obtained in a trial of the OX40 agonist ivuxolimab. The sequence derives from an adult with an advanced solid tumor such as melanoma, head and neck, liver or kidney cancer. CDR3 amino acids: CASSSFGQGKETQYF. The CDR3 nucleotides are TGTGCCAGCAGTTCGTTCGGACAGGGGAAAGAGACCCAGTACTTC.